Shown below are 8 T cell receptor beta chains from a single sample sequenced in a study of a mutant IDH1 vaccine in newly diagnosed glioma. Profiled with immunoSEQ multiplex PCR; TCRdb holds only in-frame clones, not every one. The sample holds about 66,000 clones, 65% to 90% seen once. Regarding time point: baseline, week 1 (first vaccination visit). Treatment reported: pre-vaccination baseline after standard-of-care therapy. The material was PBMCs, obtained from a glioma patient treated with radiotherapy, temozolomide or both. These receptors came from a man aged 30 to 45 with glioma.

The chain employs TRBV19 and TRBJ1-3, with D unresolved. Germline V gene data show CDR1 as LNHDA and CDR2 as SQIVND (reference sequence). V was pared by 5 bases and J by 1 base, with 6 bases between. The length of the CDR3 is 13 residues. CDR3 loop: CASSLGSGNTIYF. The CDR3 DNA reads TGTGCCAGTAGTCTAGGTTCTGGAAACACCATATATTTT.

The V gene is TRBV10-2, the J gene TRBJ1-1; TRBD1 might be the D (5 bases). This CDR3 region has 16 residues. The germline CDR1 and CDR2 sequences are WSHSY and SAAADI. Between the trimmed V and J ends, which lost 2 bases and 4 bases, there was a span of 17 bases. The CDR3: CASSEGTGSLGTEAFF. The CDR3 DNA sequence: TGCGCCAGCAGTGAGGGGACCGGCTCGCTTGGCACTGAAGCTTTCTTT.

The CDR3 nucleotides are TGTGCCAGCAGTGGGGGGGGCACCTACGAGCAGTACTTC. Its translation: CASSGGGTYEQYF. The chain combines TRBV6-1 with TRBJ2-7, with D possibly being TRBD2 (7 bases). The germline CDR1 and CDR2 sequences are MNHNS and SASEGT. This CDR3 region has 13 residues. With 4 bases removed from V and 2 bases from J, the gap between germline ends came to 9 bases.

The chain carries TRBV5-1 and TRBJ1-3; D ambiguous. Trimming shortened V by 0 bases and J by 6 bases, and 7 bases separated the two germline ends. This CDR3 is built from 13 residues. Germline CDR1 is SGHRS and CDR2 is YFSETQ. CDR3 protein: CASSLAEANTIYF. The CDR3 DNA is TGCGCCAGCAGCTTGGCCGAGGCAAACACCATATATTTT.

This chain uses TRBV6-5 with TRBJ2-1; 15 bases agree with TRBD2. J was trimmed by 4 bases and V by 6 bases; bases with no gene match: 1. The CDR3 runs 15 residues. Germline assignment: CDR1 MNHEY and CDR2 SVGAGI. Here the CDR3 DNA reads TGTGCCAGCAGAGGGACTAGCGGGGGGTACAATGAGCAGTTCTTC. This encodes CASRGTSGGYNEQFF.

V and J are TRBV5-6 and TRBJ2-3, with 9 bases that match TRBD1. In germline, CDR1 is SGHDT, CDR2 YYEEEE. The CDR3 runs 16 residues. The V gene end was trimmed by 2 bases and the J gene end by 5 bases; junction bases not matched to a gene: 9. The chain's CDR3 is CASSFGTGRRVDTQYF. CDR3 bases: TGTGCCAGCAGCTTTGGGACAGGGAGAAGGGTAGATACGCAGTATTTT.

Turning to this clone: The sample contains more than one DNA sequence encoding this CDR3. The gene calls are TRBV5-8 and TRBJ2-7; TRBD2 matches at 11 bases. Trimming cost V 4 bases and J 2 bases; bases outside gene matches: 5. Per the germline V gene, CDR1 is SGHTS and CDR2 is YDEGEE. This CDR3 has 15 amino acids. CDR3 nucleotide sequence: TGTGCCAGCAGCGGTAGCGGGGGGGCTCCCTACGAGCAGTACTTC. Its protein product is CASSGSGGAPYEQYF.

This clone was observed once. The chain couples TRBV28 to TRBJ1-1; TRBD1 matches 9 bases. V shed 6 bases and J 1 base; nucleotides not matched to a gene: 9. The CDR3 is made up of 16 amino acids. Germline assignment: CDR1 MDHEN and CDR2 SYDVKM. The DNA for the CDR3 is TGTGCCAGCAGGCCCGGGACAGGGTCAAGGAACACTGAAGCTTTCTTT. Protein sequence: CASRPGTGSRNTEAFF.